The 21 T cell receptor beta chains reported below all come from one sample, sequenced in a study of T cells in Graves' hyperthyroidism and ophthalmopathy. The CDR3 regions of TCR beta were amplified from RNA transcripts. Primed by the HTBI set, a first-round RT-PCR was run on the TCR CDR3. TCRdb fed the multiplex PCR reads into MiXCR, producing one record per CDR3 protein. The sample has roughly 500,000 distinct CDR3 sequences, about 45% seen once. Sequencing input: peripheral blood or thyroid tissue (not recorded which). The receptors originated from an adult woman with Graves' disease, either hyperthyroidism or ophthalmopathy (not recorded which).

Worth noting for this clonotype: One end of the junction varies from germline; a read error may be responsible. The rearrangement joins TRBV4-1 to TRBJ2-7; 8 bases line up with TRBD1. There are 16 residues in the CDR3. In germline, CDR1 is MGHRA, CDR2 YSYEKL. CDR3 residues: CASSPKGAGGLYEQYF. In DNA form, the CDR3 reads TGTGCCAGCAGCCCGAAAGGCGCAGGGGGCTTGTACGAGCAGTACTTC.

This chain links TRBV29-1 with TRBJ1-2, with D hard to call. This CDR3 spans 12 amino acids. V dropped 8 bases and J dropped 8 bases, with 18 bases sitting between them. Germline lookup yields CDR1 SQVTM and CDR2 ANQGSEA. CDR3 sequence reads: CSFVAALGGYTF. The CDR3 DNA sequence: TGCAGCTTTGTTGCCGCCCTTGGAGGCTACACCTTC.

The chain has TRBV7-8 and TRBJ1-1; possible D gene TRBD1, 6 bases. Trimming removed 3 bases from V and 1 base from J, with 12 bases in between. Germline V lookup: CDR1 SGHVS, CDR2 FQNEAQ. The CDR3 sequence is 15 residues long. CDR3 nucleotides: TGTGCCAGCAGCTTTAGCTGGGGGCGGAACACTGAAGCTTTCTTT. Translating gives CASSFSWGRNTEAFF.

The chain uses TRBV3-1 and TRBJ1-2; tentative D call: TRBD1 (5 bases). V was pared by 3 bases and J by 8 bases, with 13 bases between. CDR1 LGHDT and CDR2 YNNKEL come from the germline V gene (reference sequence). CDR3 size: 13 residues. DNA of the CDR3: TGTGCCAGCAGCCAGACCAGGGATAAGGGCTACACCTTC. Translating gives CASSQTRDKGYTF. The full variable domain, in which reference TRBV3-1 and TRBJ1-2 provide the parts outside the CDR3, is DTAVSQTPKYLVTQMGNDKSIKCEQNLGHDTMYWYKQDSKKFLKIMFSYNNKELIINETVPNRFSPKSPDKAHLNLHINSLELGDSAVYFCASSQTRDKGYTFGSGTRLTVV.

The sample holds a few counts of this clonotype. V usage is TRBV20-1 and J usage is TRBJ2-7; possibly TRBD2 for D (5 bases). CDR3 length equals 19 residues. The V and J ends lost 0 bases and 0 bases respectively, with 24 bases between them. Germline CDR1 reads DFQATT; CDR2 reads SNEGSKA (reference sequence). This CDR3 is CSARDTRWWARRSSYEQYF. The CDR3 DNA is TGCAGTGCTAGAGATACAAGGTGGTGGGCCAGGAGGAGCTCCTACGAGCAGTACTTC.

This clonotype has at least ten counts. This rearrangement joins TRBV7-2 to TRBJ2-5, with D maybe TRBD1 (6 bases). Per germline, CDR1 SGHTA and CDR2 FQGNSA. V was shortened by 5 bases and J by 1 base, with 11 bases between the two germline ends. CDR3 size: 14 residues. In DNA form, the CDR3 reads TGTGCCAGCAGCACACAGGGATTCCAAGAGACCCAGTACTTC. Residues: CASSTQGFQETQYF.

The chain carries TRBV9 and TRBJ2-7, with TRBD2 matching over 10 bases. After removal of 4 bases from V and 3 bases from J, the junction contained 7 bases not matched to a gene. The CDR3 consists of 15 residues. Germline loops: CDR1 SGDLS, CDR2 YYNGEE. CDR3 DNA: TGTGCCAGCAGCCGAATGGGACTAGCGAGCTACGAGCAGTACTTC. It is translated as CASSRMGLASYEQYF.

At least ten counts were recorded for this clonotype. The chain couples TRBV7-2 to TRBJ2-2; a possible D gene is TRBD1 (5 bases). Germline-derived CDR1 and CDR2 are SGHTA and FQGNSA. The CDR3 consists of 13 residues. V lost 7 bases, J lost 7 bases, and 13 bases lay in between. The CDR3 nucleotides read TGTGCCAGCACCCGGCAGGGTGGCGGGGAGCTGTTTTTT. Protein: CASTRQGGGELFF.

This clonotype was seen repeatedly, ten times or more. The chain combines TRBV7-9 with TRBJ2-2, with D unclear. There are 13 residues in the CDR3. Germline V gene data show CDR1 as SEHNR and CDR2 as FQNEAQ (reference sequence). V lost 5 bases to trimming and J lost 4 bases, with 8 bases between them. CDR3 bases: TGTGCCAGCAGCCTACAGCTCACCGGGGAGCTGTTTTTT. Translating it yields CASSLQLTGELFF.

This clonotype is labeled as medium-sized. The chain carries TRBV2 and TRBJ1-1; no firm D call. V was trimmed by 6 bases and J by 0 bases, leaving 8 bases between them. Per germline, CDR1 SNHLY and CDR2 FYNNEI. CDR3 length equals 13 residues. The CDR3 here is CASREQLNTEAFF. CDR3 nucleotide sequence: TGTGCCAGCAGGGAACAATTGAACACTGAAGCTTTCTTT.

The J gene is TRBJ1-3, the V gene TRBV11-2; D is undetermined. The CDR3 sequence is 13 residues long. V shed 5 bases and J shed 5 bases, with 10 bases lying between them. Germline V gene data show CDR1 as SGHAT and CDR2 as FQNNGV. The CDR3, as DNA: TGTGCCAGCAGCCAAGTACGGAGAAACACCATATATTTT. Protein: CASSQVRRNTIYF.

This chain links TRBV7-9 with TRBJ2-5; no clear D. V was trimmed by 5 bases and J by 4 bases, leaving 14 bases between them. The V gene's germline CDR1 is SEHNR and CDR2 FQNEAQ (reference sequence). This CDR3 contains 14 residues. As DNA, the CDR3 is TGTGCCAGCAGCGTGCCGTGGGTCGGAGAGACCCAGTACTTC. This sequence encodes CASSVPWVGETQYF.

This chain connects TRBV7-8 to TRBJ1-2, with D possibly TRBD1 on 6 matching bases. This CDR3 spans 13 amino acids. CDR1 and CDR2 from the germline V gene are SGHVS and FQNEAQ. Between the trimmed V and J ends, which lost 7 bases and 6 bases, there was a span of 15 bases. The CDR3 DNA follows: TGTGCCAGCACCCGAGGGGGGGCGGATGGCTACACCTTC. Translating it yields CASTRGGADGYTF.

For this clonotype: The germline gene is not matched at one end of the junction; a read error may be the cause. The chain uses TRBV20-1 and TRBJ2-2, with D possibly matching TRBD2 (6 bases). Germline V gives CDR1 DFQATT, CDR2 SNEGSKA (reference sequence). There are 14 residues in the CDR3. CDR3 bases: TGCAGTGCTACGGGACTCTCGAATACCGGGGAGCTGTTTTTT. It yields the protein CSATGLSNTGELFF.

The J gene is TRBJ1-1, the V gene TRBV7-9; 7 bases are shared with TRBD1. Germline-derived CDR1 and CDR2 are SEHNR and FQNEAQ (reference sequence). This CDR3 comprises 15 residues. The ends lost 4 bases at V and 1 base at J; junction bases unmatched: 6. The CDR3: CASSSLGQPNTEAFF. DNA for the CDR3: TGTGCCAGCAGCTCCCTGGGACAGCCGAACACTGAAGCTTTCTTT.

The chain recombines TRBV4-1 with TRBJ1-2; 7 positions agree with TRBD1. The CDR3 runs to 14 residues. CDR1 is MGHRA and CDR2 is YSYEKL in the germline V gene. Unmatched junction bases numbered 7, after V lost 2 bases and J lost 7 bases. The CDR3 is CASSQQGEAGGYTF. Here the CDR3 DNA reads TGCGCCAGCAGCCAACAGGGGGAGGCAGGTGGCTACACCTTC.

In this sample, this clonotype turned up a few times. This chain uses TRBV24-1 with TRBJ2-7, with 11 bases identical to TRBD1. There are 15 residues in the CDR3. Trimming removed 4 bases from V and 6 bases from J; junction bases left unmatched: 7. Looked up from germline, CDR1 is KGHDR and CDR2 is SFDVKD. The CDR3 sequence is CATSDPGQGAGEQYF. The CDR3 nucleotides read TGTGCCACCAGTGACCCCGGACAGGGGGCGGGCGAGCAGTACTTC.

In the case of this clonotype: Compared with germline, one end of the junction differs, possibly owing to a read error. The genes are TRBV2 and TRBJ2-3; TRBD2 is a possible D gene (5 bases). CDR3 length equals 15 residues. Germline CDR1 and CDR2: SNHLY and FYNNEI. CDR3: CASSKAVASTDTQYF. For the CDR3, the DNA is TGTGCCAGCAGTAAAGCGGTTGCTAGCACAGATACGCAGTATTTT. The variable domain in full, with the rest retrieved from reference TRBV2 and TRBJ2-3, is EPEVTQTPSHQVTQMGQEVILRCVPISNHLYFYWYRQILGQKVEFLVSFYNNEISEKSEIFDDQFSVERPDGSNFTLKIRSTKLEDSAMYFCASSKAVASTDTQYFGPGTRLTVL.

This clonotype showed up many times. The genes are TRBV7-2 and TRBJ1-2, with 9 positions matching TRBD1. CDR3 size: 13 residues. From germline, CDR1 is SGHTA and CDR2 FQGNSA. V was pared by 4 bases and J by 7 bases, with 4 bases of the junction left unmatched. CDR3 loop: CASSSGQGGGYTF. In DNA, the CDR3 is TGTGCCAGCAGCTCGGGACAGGGTGGTGGCTACACCTTC.

The rearrangement joins TRBV7-3 to TRBJ2-7; 14 positions match TRBD2. The germline CDR1 and CDR2 sequences are SGHTA and FQGTGA. V trimming: 5 bases; J trimming: 5 bases; junction bases outside the gene matches: 5. The CDR3 is 15 amino acids. The CDR3 sequence is CASSTGLAGADEQYF. CDR3 sequence (DNA): TGTGCCAGCAGCACGGGACTAGCGGGAGCCGACGAGCAGTACTTC.

This clonotype was counted ten times or more. The chain recombines TRBV20-1 with TRBJ2-2, with 10 nucleotides matching TRBD2. With 3 bases clipped from V and 7 bases from J, the junction kept 8 bases outside the gene matches. This CDR3 contains 15 residues. Germline assignment: CDR1 DFQATT and CDR2 SNEGSKA (reference sequence). CDR3 coding DNA: TGCAGTGCTAGGGACAGCGGGAGGGCCTTCGGGGAGCTGTTTTTT. The encoded protein is CSARDSGRAFGELFF.